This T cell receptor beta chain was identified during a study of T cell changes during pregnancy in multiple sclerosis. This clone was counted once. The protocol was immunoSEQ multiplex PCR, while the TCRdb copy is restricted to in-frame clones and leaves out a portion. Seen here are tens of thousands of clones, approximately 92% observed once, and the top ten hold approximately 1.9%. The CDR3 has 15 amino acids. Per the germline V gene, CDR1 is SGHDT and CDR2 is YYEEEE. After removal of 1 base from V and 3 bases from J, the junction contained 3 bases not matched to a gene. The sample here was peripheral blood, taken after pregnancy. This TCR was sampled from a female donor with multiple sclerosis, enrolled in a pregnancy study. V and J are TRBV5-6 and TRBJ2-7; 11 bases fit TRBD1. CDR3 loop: CASSLFGTGGYEQYF. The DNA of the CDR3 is TGTGCCAGCAGCTTGTTTGGGACAGGGGGCTACGAGCAGTACTTC.